The rows below give T cell receptor beta chains drawn from one sample of a study of blood T cell repertoires in COVID-19. TCRdb keeps only in-frame clones here, not all; method: immunoSEQ multiplex PCR. The sample records about 280,000 clones, more than 75% being singletons. Sample: PBMCs or T cells enriched from blood (not recorded which). The receptor source for this set is a woman aged 55-75 years in a cohort exposed to, infected with or recovered from COVID-19 (not recorded which). Both conserved end residues are part of each CDR3. A clone size is listed for some rows: how often the clone was seen (once, few, many), or a class if it is expanded.

V: TRBV19
J: TRBJ1-2
length: 14
size: -
CDR3: CASTRTGFNYGYTF

V: TRBV2
J: TRBJ2-5
length: 13
size: once
CDR3: CASSVQGQETQYF

V: TRBV7-6
J: TRBJ1-4
length: 19
size: -
CDR3: CASSLEGDGRGATNEKLFF

V: TRBV7-3
J: TRBJ1-1
length: 15
size: -
CDR3: CASSKSGERNTEAFF

V: TRBV18
J: TRBJ1-5
length: 14
size: -
CDR3: CASSRGTGNQPQHF

V: TRBV7-2
J: TRBJ2-5
length: 17
size: -
CDR3: CASSLGSLGGKNVNQYF

V: TRBV4-1
J: TRBJ1-2
length: 15
size: few
CDR3: CASSPTGGFEYGYTF

V: TRBV4-3
J: TRBJ2-5
length: 13
size: -
CDR3: CASSQGSQETQYF

V: TRBV28
J: TRBJ2-6
length: 18
size: once
CDR3: CASTTGRGRAAGANVLTF

V: TRBV9
J: TRBJ2-5
length: 15
size: -
CDR3: CASSVGDRDQETQYF

V: TRBV4-1
J: TRBJ2-3
length: 20
size: -
CDR3: CASSHPSTPTSGKGTDTQYF

V: TRBV28
J: TRBJ2-3
length: 14
size: -
CDR3: CASTEDRVADTQYF

V: TRBV11-1
J: TRBJ2-7
length: 14
size: -
CDR3: CASRPGLEPYEQYF

V: TRBV7-3
J: TRBJ1-1
length: 15
size: -
CDR3: CASSLRGALNTEAFF

V: TRBV19
J: TRBJ2-1
length: 13
size: -
CDR3: CASSRTTHNEQFF

V: TRBV7-9
J: TRBJ2-1
length: 17
size: -
CDR3: CASSPSGLAGPFSEQFF